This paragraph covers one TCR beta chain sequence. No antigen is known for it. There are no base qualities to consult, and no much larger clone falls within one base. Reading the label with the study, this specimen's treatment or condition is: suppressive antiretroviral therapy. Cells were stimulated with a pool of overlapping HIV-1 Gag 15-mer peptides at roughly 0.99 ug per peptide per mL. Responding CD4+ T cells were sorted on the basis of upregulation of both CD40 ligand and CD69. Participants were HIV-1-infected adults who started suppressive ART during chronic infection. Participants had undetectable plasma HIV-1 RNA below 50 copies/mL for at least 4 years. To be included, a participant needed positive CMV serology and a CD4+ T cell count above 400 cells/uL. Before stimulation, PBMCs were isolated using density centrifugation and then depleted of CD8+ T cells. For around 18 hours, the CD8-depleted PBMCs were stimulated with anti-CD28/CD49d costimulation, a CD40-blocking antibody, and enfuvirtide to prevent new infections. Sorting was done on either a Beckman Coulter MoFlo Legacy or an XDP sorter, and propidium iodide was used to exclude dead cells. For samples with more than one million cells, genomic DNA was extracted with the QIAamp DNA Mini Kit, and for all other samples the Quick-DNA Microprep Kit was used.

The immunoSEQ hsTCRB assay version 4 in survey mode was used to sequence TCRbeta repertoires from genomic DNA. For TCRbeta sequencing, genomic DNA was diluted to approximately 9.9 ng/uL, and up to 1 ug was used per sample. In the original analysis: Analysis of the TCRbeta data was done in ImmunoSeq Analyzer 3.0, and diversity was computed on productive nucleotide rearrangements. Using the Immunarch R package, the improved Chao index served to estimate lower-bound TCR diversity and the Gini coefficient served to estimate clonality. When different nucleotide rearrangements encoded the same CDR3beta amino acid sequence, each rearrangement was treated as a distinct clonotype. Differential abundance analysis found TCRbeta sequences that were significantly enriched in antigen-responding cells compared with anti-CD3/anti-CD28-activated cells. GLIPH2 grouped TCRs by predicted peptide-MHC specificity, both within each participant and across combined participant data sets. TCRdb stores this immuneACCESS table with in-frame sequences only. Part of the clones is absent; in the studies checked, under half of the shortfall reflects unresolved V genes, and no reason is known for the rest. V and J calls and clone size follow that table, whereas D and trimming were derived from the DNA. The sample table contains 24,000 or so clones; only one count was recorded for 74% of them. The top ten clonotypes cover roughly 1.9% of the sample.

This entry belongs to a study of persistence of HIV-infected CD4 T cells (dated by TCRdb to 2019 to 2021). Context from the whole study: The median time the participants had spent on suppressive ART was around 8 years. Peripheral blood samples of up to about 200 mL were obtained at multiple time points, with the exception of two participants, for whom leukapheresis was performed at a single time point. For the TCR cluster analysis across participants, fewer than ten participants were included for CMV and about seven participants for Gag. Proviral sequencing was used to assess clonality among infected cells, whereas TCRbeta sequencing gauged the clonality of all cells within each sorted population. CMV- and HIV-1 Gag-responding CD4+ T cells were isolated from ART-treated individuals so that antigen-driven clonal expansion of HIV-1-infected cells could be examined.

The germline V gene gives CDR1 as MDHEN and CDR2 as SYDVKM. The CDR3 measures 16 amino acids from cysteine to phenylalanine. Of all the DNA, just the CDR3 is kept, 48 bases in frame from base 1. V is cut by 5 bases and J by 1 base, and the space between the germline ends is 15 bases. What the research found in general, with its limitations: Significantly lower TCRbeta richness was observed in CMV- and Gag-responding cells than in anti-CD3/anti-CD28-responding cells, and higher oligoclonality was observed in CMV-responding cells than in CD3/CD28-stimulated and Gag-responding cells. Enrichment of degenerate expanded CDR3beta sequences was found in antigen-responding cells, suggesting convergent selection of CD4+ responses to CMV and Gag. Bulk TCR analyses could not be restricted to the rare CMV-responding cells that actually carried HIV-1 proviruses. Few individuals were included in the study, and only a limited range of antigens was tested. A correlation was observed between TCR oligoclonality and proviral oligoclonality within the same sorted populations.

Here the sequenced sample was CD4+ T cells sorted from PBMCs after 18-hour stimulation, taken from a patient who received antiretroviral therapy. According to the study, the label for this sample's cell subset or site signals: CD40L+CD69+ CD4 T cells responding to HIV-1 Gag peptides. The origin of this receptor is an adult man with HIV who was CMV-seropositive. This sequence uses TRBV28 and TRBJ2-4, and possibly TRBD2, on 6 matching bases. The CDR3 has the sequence CASSVQGGMAKNIQYF. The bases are TGTGCCAGCAGTGTGCAGGGAGGCATGGCCAAAAACATTCAGTACTTC. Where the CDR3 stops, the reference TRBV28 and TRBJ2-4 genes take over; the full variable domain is DVKVTQSSRYLVKRTGEKVFLECVQDMDHENMFWYRQDPGLGLRLIYFSYDVKMKEKGDIPEGYSVSREKKERFSLILESASTNQTSMYLCASSVQGGMAKNIQYFGAGTRLSVL.